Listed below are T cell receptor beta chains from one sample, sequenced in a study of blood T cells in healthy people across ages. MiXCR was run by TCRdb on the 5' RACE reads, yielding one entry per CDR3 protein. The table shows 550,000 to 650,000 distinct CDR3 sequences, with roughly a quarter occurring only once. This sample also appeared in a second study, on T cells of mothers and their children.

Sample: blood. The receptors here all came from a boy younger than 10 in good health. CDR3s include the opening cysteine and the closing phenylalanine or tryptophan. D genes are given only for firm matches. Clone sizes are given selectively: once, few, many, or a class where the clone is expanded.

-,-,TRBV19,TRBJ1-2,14,TGTGCCAGTAGCCGAACCACAGGGAACTATGGCTACACCTTC,CASSRTTGNYGYTF
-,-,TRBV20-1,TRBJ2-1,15,TGCAGTGCTTTGGATAGCGGAGCCCCGTACAATGAGCAGTTCTTC,CSALDSGAPYNEQFF
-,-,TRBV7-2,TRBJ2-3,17,TGTGCCAGCAGCTTGGGTCTAGCCTACACTACCACAGATACGCAGTATTTT,CASSLGLAYTTTDTQYF
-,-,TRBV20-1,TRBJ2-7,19,TGCAGTGCTAGAGGCCCTATAATTAAATCCGGGACGGGTAACTACGAGCAGTACTTC,CSARGPIIKSGTGNYEQYF
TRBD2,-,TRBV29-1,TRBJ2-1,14,TGCAGCGTTGAGAGTAGCGGGGGAGGAAATGAGCAGTTCTTC,CSVESSGGGNEQFF
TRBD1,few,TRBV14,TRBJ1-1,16,TGTGCCAGCAGCCAAGGTTTAGGGGGCCGCCGGGGGGAAGCTTTCTTT,CASSQGLGGRRGEAFF
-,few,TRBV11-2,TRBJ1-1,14,TGTGCCAGCAGCTTGACGTTGGACAGCACTGAAGCTTTCTTT,CASSLTLDSTEAFF
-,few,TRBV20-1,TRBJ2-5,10,TGCAGTGCAAGGCAAGAGACCCAGTACTTC,CSARQETQYF
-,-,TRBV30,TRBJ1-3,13,TGTGCCTGGAGTGCCAGTGACGGAAACACCATATATTTT,CAWSASDGNTIYF
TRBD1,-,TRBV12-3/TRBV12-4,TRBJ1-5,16,TGTGCCAGCAGTTTCTCGTCAGGGGGCGGCAATCAGCCCCAGCATTTT,CASSFSSGGGNQPQHF
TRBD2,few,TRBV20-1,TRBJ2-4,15,TGCAGTGCTAACGGACTAGCGGGAGTAGAAAACATTCAGTACTTC,CSANGLAGVENIQYF
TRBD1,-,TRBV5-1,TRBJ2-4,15,TGCGCCAGCAGCTTGGCGGACAGGGATGCGGGCATTCAGTACTTC,CASSLADRDAGIQYF
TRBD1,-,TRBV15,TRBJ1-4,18,TGTGCCACCAGCAGGGGTCATCCGGGACAGGCAACTAATGAAAAACTGTTTTTT,CATSRGHPGQATNEKLFF
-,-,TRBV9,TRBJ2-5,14,TGTGCCAGCAGCGGGGGAGGAGTACAAGAGACCCAGTACTTC,CASSGGGVQETQYF
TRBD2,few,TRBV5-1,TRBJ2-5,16,TGCGCCAGCAGCTTGGTGCTAGCGGGAGGCGTGGAGACCCAGTACTTC,CASSLVLAGGVETQYF
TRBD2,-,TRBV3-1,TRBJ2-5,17,TGTGCCAGCAGCCAAGTGTCCCGAGGAGCGGGGGCTGAGACCCAGTACTTC,CASSQVSRGAGAETQYF